One and the same sample provided the 32 T cell receptor beta chains below, sequenced in a study of blood T cells in healthy people across ages. The use of a sample-barcoded 5' primer and a J-beta primer mix characterized a second PCR of roughly 6 to 11 cycles. TCRdb analysed the 5' RACE reads with MiXCR anew, one entry per CDR3 protein. The data contain around 870,000 distinct CDR3 sequences, under 30% of them singletons. Sequencing used blood. These TCRs come from a woman at least 80 years old in good health.

This clonotype was found many times. The chain links TRBV20-1 to TRBJ2-7, with 11 bases aligning to TRBD2. Germline V gene lookup returns CDR1 DFQATT and CDR2 SNEGSKA (reference sequence). This CDR3 region has 15 residues. J lost 4 bases, V lost 0 bases, and 5 bases had no gene match. CDR3 sequence (DNA): TGCAGTGCTAGAGATCTGACTAGCGGGGTGTACGAGCAGTACTTC. Amino acid sequence: CSARDLTSGVYEQYF.

In the case of this clonotype: A read error may be the cause here, since a much bigger clone is one base away. The chain carries TRBV12-3 or TRBV12-4 and TRBJ2-3, with 11 positions matching TRBD1. The CDR3 runs 15 residues. V gave up 2 bases and J gave up 10 bases; unmatched junction bases: 8. The CDR3 region has the DNA TGTGCCAGCAGTTTAAGGACAGGGGGCCTAAATGCGCAGTATTTT. This sequence encodes CASSLRTGGLNAQYF.

On this clonotype: A much larger clonotype is one base distant, so this may be a read error. V usage is TRBV9 and J usage is TRBJ2-5; the match to TRBD1 covers 10 bases. This CDR3 is built from 15 residues. Per the germline V gene, CDR1 is SGDLS and CDR2 is YYNGEE. The CDR3 sequence: CASNNRDRGRETRYF. CDR3 DNA: TGTGCCAGCAACAACAGGGACAGGGGCCGAGAGACCCGGTACTTC.

The V gene is TRBV20-1, the J gene TRBJ2-4; D is ambiguous. The J call could be wrong; TRBJ2-7 is a better fit for the DNA end. Germline lookup yields CDR1 DFQATT and CDR2 SNEGSKA (reference sequence). This CDR3 has 14 residues. The CDR3 loop reads CSARSIAEIYEQYF. The CDR3 coding sequence is TGCAGTGCTAGAAGCATCGCGGAGATCTACGAGCAGTACTTC.

Comments on this clonotype: The junction differs from germline at one of its ends, possibly a read error. The rearrangement uses TRBV2 and TRBJ2-1, with D possibly TRBD1 on 5 matching bases. CDR1 and CDR2 (germline): SNHLY, FYNNEI. The CDR3 totals 14 residues. Written as DNA, the CDR3 is TGTTCCAGCAGTGGTCAGGGAACGTACAATGAGCAGTTCTTC. Translating it yields CSSSGQGTYNEQFF.

This clonotype was recorded many times. The chain employs TRBV6-6 and TRBJ2-5, with 12 nucleotides matching TRBD2. Germline V gene sequence: CDR1 MNHNY, CDR2 SVGAGI (reference sequence). The V segment lost 6 bases and the J segment 4 bases; nucleotides outside the gene matches: 9. The CDR3 is made up of 16 amino acids. CDR3 region: CASSPRLAGGLETQYF. In DNA, the CDR3 is TGTGCCAGCAGCCCGCGTCTAGCGGGGGGGTTAGAGACCCAGTACTTC.

The rearrangement uses TRBV7-2 and TRBJ2-1; D gene unclear. Trimming pared 5 bases from V and 7 bases from J, leaving 12 bases between. Germline loops: CDR1 SGHTA, CDR2 FQGNSA. The CDR3 covers 13 residues. The CDR3 nucleotides are TGTGCCAGCAGCCTAGAGCGACGGAATGAGCAGTTCTTC. Translated, it gives CASSLERRNEQFF.

This clonotype was seen many times. The chain recombines TRBV10-3 with TRBJ2-1, with 12 bases identical to TRBD1. Germline CDR1 ENHRY, CDR2 SYGVKD. Germline trimming cut 6 bases from V and 8 bases from J; bases unmatched to any gene: 2. The CDR3 sequence is 13 residues long. In DNA form, the CDR3 reads TGTGCCATCAGAGGGACAGGGGGCCATGAGCAGTTCTTC. Translation gives CAIRGTGGHEQFF.

Details on this clonotype: A much larger clonotype is one base distant, so this may be a read error. The V call is TRBV5-1, the J call TRBJ2-5; perhaps TRBD2 as D (5 bases). Judging by the DNA end, TRBJ2-7 fits better; the J call may be wrong. This CDR3 contains 14 residues. Germline CDR1 reads SGHRS; CDR2 reads YFSETQ. The CDR3 nucleotides read TGCGCCAGCAGCTTGGCCAGGTGGGAGTCCGAGCAGTACTTC. Its translation: CASSLARWESEQYF.

The chain links TRBV6-5 to TRBJ1-1; a weak D match, TRBD1 (6 bases). CDR1 and CDR2 from the germline V gene are MNHEY and SVGAGI. Trimming left V 6 bases short and J 5 bases short, with 19 bases between. The CDR3 totals 15 residues. CDR3 loop: CASRVPGGGRTEAFF. The CDR3 DNA is TGTGCCAGCAGAGTACCGGGGGGGGGCAGGACTGAAGCTTTCTTT.

This clonotype was counted many times. The V call is TRBV12-3 or TRBV12-4, the J call TRBJ1-2, with 9 bases lining up with TRBD1. V lost 4 bases and J lost 2; bases outside the gene matches: 8. The length of the CDR3 is 16 residues. In DNA, the CDR3 is TGTGCCAGCAGTTGGGGAGGGGGACAGGGAAACTATGGCTACACCTTC. This sequence encodes CASSWGGGQGNYGYTF.

Details on this clonotype: A read error may be the cause here, since a much bigger clone is one base away. The chain couples TRBV20-1 to TRBJ2-3; D is perhaps TRBD2 (6 bases). CDR3 length equals 14 residues. Trimming left V 7 bases short and J 3 bases short, with 17 bases between. Germline CDR1 reads DFQATT; CDR2 reads SNEGSKA (reference sequence). CDR3 amino acids: CSDAGTRGTDTQYF. The DNA of the CDR3 is TGCAGTGATGCCGGGACTCGGGGGACAGATACGCAGTATTTT.

This clonotype was detected a few times. This chain links TRBV6-2 or TRBV6-3 with TRBJ2-1; D is possibly TRBD2 (5 bases). Trimming removed 2 bases from V and 14 bases from J, with 13 bases in between. Germline V gene data show CDR1 as MNHEY and CDR2 as SVGEGT. There are 12 residues in the CDR3. The CDR3: CASSYPASSEFF. The CDR3 DNA sequence: TGTGCCAGCAGTTACCCGGCTAGCTCAGAGTTCTTC.

About this clonotype: A much more abundant neighbour one base away suggests this may be a read error. The genes are TRBV27 and TRBJ1-2; D uncertain. The CDR3 consists of 13 residues. Germline lookup yields CDR1 MNHEY and CDR2 SMNVEV (reference sequence). The CDR3 DNA is TGTGCCGGCAGTTTAGAGGGATTCTATGGCTACACCTTC. It encodes CAGSLEGFYGYTF.

The chain combines TRBV27 with TRBJ1-5; D is ambiguous. The V and J ends lost 4 bases and 5 bases respectively, with 12 bases between them. Germline values: CDR1 MNHEY, CDR2 SMNVEV (reference sequence). This CDR3 comprises 14 residues. The CDR3 region has the DNA TGTGCCAGCAGTTGGACCCCCCAAGATCAGCCCCAGCATTTT. It translates to CASSWTPQDQPQHF.

This clonotype was picked up many times. The chain couples TRBV6-2 or TRBV6-3 to TRBJ2-5; 7 positions agree with TRBD2. The CDR3 has 14 residues. Germline loops: CDR1 MNHEY, CDR2 SVGEGT. Trimming at V came to 6 bases and at J to 8 bases, leaving 12 bases not matched to a gene. As DNA, the CDR3 is TGTGCCAGCAGATTGGCCTGGGGCGGGGGAACCCAGTACTTC. Encoded protein: CASRLAWGGGTQYF.

This clonotype was recorded a few times. CDR3 in DNA: TGTGCCAGCCAATCCGCCGGTGTCTGGGACAGGGTCGACACTGAAGCTTTCTTT. Translating it yields CASQSAGVWDRVDTEAFF. The rearrangement joins TRBV11-3 to TRBJ1-1; 9 positions match TRBD1. The ends lost 8 bases at V and 3 bases at J; junction bases unmatched: 19. The germline V gene has CDR1 SGHNT and CDR2 YENEEA. This CDR3 has 18 residues.

About this clonotype itself: Its ends do not fully match the called genes, so a read error is possible. The chain is built from TRBV7-9 and TRBJ2-3; 9 bases align to TRBD2. CDR3 size: 19 residues. Germline CDR1 is SEHNR and CDR2 is FQNEAQ (reference sequence). The CDR3 region is CASSLGDLAGQASIDTQYF. The CDR3, as DNA: TGTGCCAGCAGCTTAGGTGACCTAGCGGGGCAGGCTAGCATAGATACGCAGTATTTT.

CDR3 protein: CASSQDEGTISGNTIYF. CDR3 nucleotide sequence: TGCGCCAGCAGCCAAGACGAAGGGACCATCTCTGGAAACACCATATATTTT. V usage is TRBV4-1 and J usage is TRBJ1-3, with a weak D call TRBD1 (5 bases). The V gene's germline CDR1 is MGHRA and CDR2 YSYEKL. The CDR3 is made up of 17 amino acids. Trimming removed 0 bases from V and 0 bases from J, with 12 bases in between.

V is TRBV15 and J is TRBJ1-4; D gene uncertain. Between the trimmed V and J ends, which lost 2 bases and 6 bases, there was a span of 4 bases. Germline V gives CDR1 LNHNV, CDR2 YYDKDF (reference sequence). The CDR3 is made up of 12 amino acids. In DNA form, the CDR3 reads TGTGCCACCAGCAGAAAAGATGAAAAACTGTTTTTT. Translation gives CATSRKDEKLFF. The variable domain in full, completed from reference TRBV15 and TRBJ1-4, reads DAMVIQNPRYQVTQFGKPVTLSCSQTLNHNVMYWYQQKSSQAPKLLFHYYDKDFNNEADTPDNFQSRRPNTSFCFLDIRSPGLGDTAMYLCATSRKDEKLFFGSGTQLSVL.

The sample holds many counts of this clonotype. The chain couples TRBV5-5 to TRBJ2-5, with 9 positions matching TRBD2. CDR1 is SGHKS and CDR2 is YYEKEE in the germline V gene (reference sequence). The junction had 13 bases not matched to a gene; V was cut back by 4 bases and J by 3 bases. The CDR3 sequence is 17 residues long. CDR3 region: CASSPVGGLAGKETQYF. DNA for the CDR3: TGTGCCAGCAGCCCAGTAGGTGGGCTAGCGGGAAAAGAGACCCAGTACTTC.

This clonotype was counted between two and nine times. The chain is built from TRBV5-6 and TRBJ2-2, with a tentative D call TRBD1 (6 bases). Trimming took 4 bases from V and 0 from J, leaving 16 bases between them. CDR3 size: 17 residues. Germline V gives CDR1 SGHDT, CDR2 YYEEEE. CDR3 sequence reads: CASSPDRPLANTGELFF. CDR3 nucleotides: TGTGCCAGCAGCCCTGACAGGCCGCTCGCGAACACCGGGGAGCTGTTTTTT.

This clonotype was seen at least ten times. J is TRBJ1-1 and V is TRBV7-2; D is possibly TRBD1 (5 bases). The germline CDR1 and CDR2 sequences are SGHTA and FQGNSA. Trimming pared 1 base from V and 3 bases from J, leaving 15 bases between. The CDR3 spans 16 residues. CDR3 region: CASSLVGGGKYTEAFF. Written as DNA, the CDR3 is TGTGCCAGCAGCTTAGTGGGGGGGGGAAAGTACACTGAAGCTTTCTTT.

Remarks on this clonotype: Given a much more abundant clone one base away, this may be a read error. The chain carries TRBV7-9 and TRBJ2-1, with D unresolved. This CDR3 is 15 amino acids long. Germline CDR1 is SEHNR and CDR2 is FQNEAQ (reference sequence). V was clipped by 5 bases and J by 13 bases, with 24 bases between them. CDR3 amino acids: CASSRKVQLRETQFF. The CDR3, as DNA: TGTGCCAGCAGCCGAAAAGTACAACTCCGAGAGACCCAGTTCTTC. Drawing the rest from reference TRBV7-9 and TRBJ2-1, the complete variable domain is DTGVSQNPRHKITKRGQNVTFRCDPISEHNRLYWYRQTLGQGPEFLTYFQNEAQLEKSRLLSDRFSAERPKGSFSTLEIQRTEQGDSAMYLCASSRKVQLRETQFFGPGTRLTVL.

The chain joins TRBV20-1 to TRBJ2-4; 10 bases are shared with TRBD2. The end of the DNA aligns better with TRBJ2-5, so the J call may be wrong. CDR1 and CDR2 (germline): DFQATT, SNEGSKA (reference sequence). There are 16 residues in the CDR3. Here the CDR3 reads CSAVDLAGELQETQYF. As DNA, the CDR3 is TGCAGTGCTGTGGATCTAGCGGGGGAACTACAAGAGACCCAGTACTTC.

For this clonotype: The junction differs from germline at one of its ends, possibly a read error. V usage is TRBV12-3 or TRBV12-4 and J usage is TRBJ2-5; D is perhaps TRBD1 (7 bases). The CDR3 is 15 residues long. The CDR3 region is CASSPAGGFGETRYF. The CDR3 DNA sequence: TGTGCCAGCAGCCCGGCAGGGGGGTTTGGGGAAACCCGGTACTTC.

The sample holds many counts of this clonotype. The junction does not match germline at one end; this may be a read error. The chain carries TRBV5-1 and TRBJ2-5, with 10 bases matching TRBD2. Germline values: CDR1 SGHRS, CDR2 YFSETQ. The CDR3 loop spans 14 amino acids. CDR3 bases: TGTGCCAGCAGCTCTAGCGGGGGCCGGGAGACCCAGTACTTC. Its protein is CASSSSGGRETQYF. The complete variable domain, with remaining parts taken from reference TRBV5-1 and TRBJ2-5, reads KAGVTQTPRYLIKTRGQQVTLSCSPISGHRSVSWYQQTPGQGLQFLFEYFSETQRNKGNFPGRFSGRQFSNSRSEMNVSTLELGDSALYLCASSSSGGRETQYFGPGTRLLVL.

This clonotype has a count of ten or more. The rearrangement links TRBV7-8 to TRBJ2-7; weak D call: TRBD2 (6 bases). From germline, CDR1 is SGHVS and CDR2 FQNEAQ. CDR3 length: 14 amino acids. Trimming cost V 5 bases and J 1 base, with 12 bases left between them. CDR3 amino acids: CASSPQRVSYEQYF. The CDR3 nucleotides are TGTGCCAGCAGCCCCCAGCGGGTTTCCTACGAGCAGTACTTC.

This clonotype turned up a few times. A much larger clone is a single base away; this may be a read error. In DNA, the CDR3 is TGTGCCAGCAGCGGTGGCCCCCAAGAGGCCCAGTACTTC. As protein: CASSGGPQEAQYF. V gene TRBV7-8 combines with J gene TRBJ2-7; D not certain. The V and J ends lost 5 bases and 10 bases respectively, with 18 bases between them. Germline values: CDR1 SGHVS, CDR2 FQNEAQ. The CDR3 length is 13 residues.

Only a few counts were recorded for this clonotype. The junction and the germline gene differ at one end; a read error may be behind it. CDR3 protein: CASSHRERPDMQYF. The CDR3 DNA follows: TGTGCCAGCAGTCATCGGGAGAGACCAGATATGCAGTATTTT. The chain is built from TRBV12-3 or TRBV12-4 and TRBJ2-3, with D perhaps matching TRBD2 (6 bases). This CDR3 spans 14 amino acids.

Note on this clonotype: A much larger clone lies a single base off, so this may be a read error. The V and J genes are TRBV29-1 and TRBJ1-1, with no clear D. The CDR3 loop spans 12 amino acids. Trimming left V 8 bases short and J 1 base short, with 11 bases between. CDR1 and CDR2 from the germline V gene are SQVTM and ANQGSEA. CDR3 in amino acids: CSSRAANTEAFF. The DNA for the CDR3 is TGCAGCTCTCGGGCAGCGAACACTGAAGCTTTCTTT.

The chain recombines TRBV11-3 with TRBJ2-3; weak D call: TRBD2 (6 bases). V lost 5 bases, J lost 6 bases, and 24 bases lay in between. The CDR3 spans 17 residues. CDR1 and CDR2 (germline): SGHNT, YENEEA. CDR3 DNA sequence: TGTGCCAGCAGCACATCGCGGACTACACGGCTAGGGGATACGCAGTATTTT. This translates into CASSTSRTTRLGDTQYF. The full variable domain, rest sourced from reference TRBV11-3 and TRBJ2-3, is EAGVVQSPRYKIIEKKQPVAFWCNPISGHNTLYWYLQNLGQGPELLIRYENEEAVDDSQLPKDRFSAERLKGVDSTLKIQPAELGDSAVYLCASSTSRTTRLGDTQYFGPGTRLTVL.